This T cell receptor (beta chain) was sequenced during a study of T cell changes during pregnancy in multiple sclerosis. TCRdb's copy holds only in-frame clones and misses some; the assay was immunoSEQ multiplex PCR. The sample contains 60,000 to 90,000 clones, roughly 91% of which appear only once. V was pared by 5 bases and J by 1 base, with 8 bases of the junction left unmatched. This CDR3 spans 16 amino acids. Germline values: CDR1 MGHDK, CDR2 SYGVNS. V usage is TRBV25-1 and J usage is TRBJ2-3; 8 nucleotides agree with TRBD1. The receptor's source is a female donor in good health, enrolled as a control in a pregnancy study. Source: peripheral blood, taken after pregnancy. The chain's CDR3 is CASSTGDRWGTDTQYF. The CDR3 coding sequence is TGTGCCAGCAGTACAGGGGACAGGTGGGGCACAGATACGCAGTATTTT.